The T cell receptor beta chain under discussion was sequenced for a study of cytotoxic CD8 clonotypes in ibrutinib-treated CLL. Study-wide context: Response material was collected after a median approximately 12 months of treatment, range 6 to 36.

Sequenced by immunoSEQ multiplex PCR; TCRdb stores in-frame clones only, minus some. The table shows roughly 200,000 clones, with 79% occurring only once. V was cut by 3 bases and J by 0 bases, with 12 bases left in between. Germline CDR1 ENHRY, CDR2 SYGVKD. The CDR3 extends over 17 amino acids. Overall study results and limits: Exceeding age-matched healthy donors, baseline clonality also tracked the counts of circulating CD8+ T cells.

Notes on this clone: Its matching antigen is unknown.

The TCR was taken from a human donor with chronic lymphocytic leukemia. The material sequenced was PBMCs, taken after 12 months of ibrutinib treatment. The rearrangement links TRBV10-3 to TRBJ2-6, with D hard to call. The CDR3 region is CAISDGTASSGANVLTF. The DNA of the CDR3 is TGTGCCATCAGTGACGGTACGGCTAGCTCTGGGGCCAACGTCCTGACTTTC.